Described below is a single T cell receptor (beta chain) sequence and its context. The target antigen is unknown. The investigators amplified TCR beta CDR3 regions from RNA transcripts. An initial round of RT-PCR targeting the TCR CDR3 relied on the HTBI primer set. One entry per CDR3 protein results from TCRdb running MiXCR on the multiplex PCR reads. The sample consists of hundreds of thousands of distinct CDR3 sequences, less than 25% of them appearing once. A Clinical Activity Score of at least 3, a NOSPECS grade of at least 4 and a duration under 3 months were recorded in the ophthalmopathy patients. Diagnostic decisions used clinical symptoms, serum thyroxine and TRAb, thyroid ultrasound and orbital computed tomography. This entry comes from a study of T cells in Graves' hyperthyroidism and ophthalmopathy. Study overall: Prior to any treatment, at the point of initial diagnosis, peripheral blood was collected.

Trimming took 7 bases from V and 3 from J, leaving 13 bases between them. The CDR3 is 14 residues long. The germline V gene encodes CDR1 MNHEY and CDR2 SMNVEV (reference sequence). Study outcomes and limitations: Most thyroid clonotypes that were expanded above 0.001 also turned up in blood.

The chain has TRBV27 and TRBJ1-5; TRBD1 is a possible D gene (5 bases). The material sequenced was blood. The origin of this receptor is a man between 25 and 39 years old with Graves' ophthalmopathy. CDR3 protein: CASMGGGYNQPQHF. CDR3 coding DNA: TGTGCCAGCATGGGCGGGGGGTACAATCAGCCCCAGCATTTT.